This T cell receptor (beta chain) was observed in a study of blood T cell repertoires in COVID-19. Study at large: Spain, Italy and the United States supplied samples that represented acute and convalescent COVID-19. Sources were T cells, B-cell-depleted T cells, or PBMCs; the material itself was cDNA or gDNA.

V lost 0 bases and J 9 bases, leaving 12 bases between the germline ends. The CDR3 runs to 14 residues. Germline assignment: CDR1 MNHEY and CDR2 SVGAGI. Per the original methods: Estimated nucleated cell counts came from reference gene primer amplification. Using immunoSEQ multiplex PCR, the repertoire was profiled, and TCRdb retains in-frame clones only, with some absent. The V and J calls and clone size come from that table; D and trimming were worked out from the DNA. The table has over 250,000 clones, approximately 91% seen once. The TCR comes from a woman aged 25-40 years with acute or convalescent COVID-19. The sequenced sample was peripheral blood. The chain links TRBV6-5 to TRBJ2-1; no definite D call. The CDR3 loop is CASSYSGSFGEQFF. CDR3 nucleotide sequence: TGTGCCAGCAGTTACTCGGGTAGCTTTGGTGAGCAGTTCTTC.